What follows is one TCR beta chain and its context. Its antigen is not yet known. The input lacks base qualities; no much larger clone sits a single base away. This sample was taken from a study of blood T cell repertoires in COVID-19 (dated by TCRdb to 2018 to 2021). Broadly, across the study: Samples covering the acute and convalescent phases of COVID-19 were provided by collaborators in the United States, Italy and Spain. The prospective study material was composed of cDNA or gDNA derived from T cells, B-cell-depleted T cells, or PBMCs. The dataset comprised deeply sampled blood TCRbeta repertoires from subjects exposed to, actively infected with, or recovered from COVID-19. The repertoires were released in a freely available public database meant as a resource for research on the immune response to SARS-CoV-2. Samples came from the ongoing ImmuneRACE study (first 160 participants) plus 1,254 subjects from 6 global collaborators. Sample metadata almost always included a de-identified subject ID, COVID-19 status, age in years and sex. Where HLA class I and class II types were available, the types were taken from metadata supplied by the sample provider, not from assay-based typing.

TCRbeta CDR3 regions were amplified from genomic DNA using the immunoSEQ Assay, a bias-controlled multiplex PCR. The published analysis was carried out like this. Nucleated cell counts per sample were estimated from amplification of reference gene primers within the assay. To quantify the absolute abundance of each unique TCRbeta CDR3 rearrangement, sequence reads were collapsed and filtered. For each sample, productive Simpson clonality was calculated as the square root of Simpson's diversity index across productive rearrangements. TCRdb's version of the immuneACCESS table is confined to in-frame rearrangements and falls short of the full clone set. An unresolved V gene accounts for under half of the shortfall where checked; the remainder is of unknown origin. The V and J calls and clone size are taken from that table; D and trimming were inferred from the DNA. For this sample the table gives some 400,000 clones, of which more than 75% were detected only once. The ten top clones hold about 2.1% of the sample.

One collaborating source in Seattle enrolled patients while the patients were actively infected and followed the patients over time throughout the course of disease. Collaborating institutions collected whole blood in K2EDTA tubes following their own protocols. For TCRbeta analysis, collaborator samples were shipped as frozen whole blood, as isolated PBMCs, or as DNA extracted from either sample type. The study at large found these results: How much clinical and demographic metadata was included differed by source and by participant, and the metadata was provided uncurated.

The receptor was derived from a woman aged 60 to 75 with COVID-19, enrolled during active disease. Sequencing was carried out using peripheral blood.

The sequenced DNA is TGTGCCAGCAGCTTGGGGCGGACTAGCGGGGTCGCAGATACGCAGTATTTT. Its protein is CASSLGRTSGVADTQYF. The sequence joins TRBV5-8 to TRBJ2-3, and 12 junctional nucleotides match TRBD2. Trimming removed 0 bases from V and 4 bases from J; the gene matches leave 6 bases unexplained. CDR1 and CDR2, looked up from the germline V gene, are SGHTS and YDEGEE. Measured from the cysteine to the phenylalanine, the CDR3 is 17 residues long. Only the CDR3 region is kept as DNA, spanning 51 bases read in frame from base 1.